These T cell receptor beta chains were read from a single sample in a study of blood T cells in healthy people across ages. Each CDR3 protein gets one entry after TCRdb re-called the 5' RACE reads with MiXCR. The sample includes about 760,000 distinct CDR3 sequences, 20% to 25% of them seen just once. The same specimen was also included in a second study, on T cells of mothers and their children.

Sequenced input: blood. These receptors all stem from a boy between 10 and 17 years old in good health. Both conserved end residues are part of each CDR3. The D gene is left open where the match is weak. Clone size, where shown, is once, few, many, or a class for clones that have expanded.

abundance,j_gene,v_gene,d_gene,CDR3nt,CDR3aa
.,TRBJ1-2,TRBV7-2,.,TGTGCCAGCAGCTCCAGGACAGCAGGCGTCGGCTACACCTTC,CASSSRTAGVGYTF
many,TRBJ2-5,TRBV4-3,.,TGCGCCAGCAGCCAAGACAGGCAAGAGACCCAGTACTTC,CASSQDRQETQYF
few,TRBJ2-1,TRBV20-1,.,TGCAGTGCTGGCACGGGACGCGGAGTGAGTGAGCAGTTCTTC,CSAGTGRGVSEQFF
.,TRBJ1-2,TRBV7-9,.,TGTGCCAGCAGCTTAGCCTTGAGGTCAGATGGCTACACCTTC,CASSLALRSDGYTF
.,TRBJ2-1,TRBV7-8,TRBD2,TGTGCCAGCAGCACCTACACTAGCGGCCACTACAATGAGCAGTTCTTC,CASSTYTSGHYNEQFF
.,TRBJ2-5,TRBV5-1,TRBD1,TGCGCCAGCAGCGAAGGGACAGATCCGGAGACCCAGTACTTC,CASSEGTDPETQYF
.,TRBJ2-5,TRBV7-7,TRBD1,TGTGCTAGCAGCTTGGGGACAGGGGATGAGACCCAGTACTTC,CASSLGTGDETQYF
few,TRBJ2-1,TRBV6-1,TRBD2,TGTGCCAGCAGCGCTCGGACTAGCGGGGGCAGGAGCTCCTACAATGAGCAGTTCTTC,CASSARTSGGRSSYNEQFF
few,TRBJ2-1,TRBV20-1,TRBD2,TGCAGTGCTAGTGATGAGGCTAGCGGGGGGGTAAAGTTCTCCTACAATGAGCAGTTCTTC,CSASDEASGGVKFSYNEQFF
.,TRBJ2-4,TRBV5-1,.,TGCGCCAGCAGCCCCCGCGGCAGGGCGGACATTCAGTACTTC,CASSPRGRADIQYF
.,TRBJ2-7,TRBV12-3/TRBV12-4,TRBD1,TGTGCTTCCGACAGGGGGCCACGACCTCGCGAGCAGTACTTC,CASDRGPRPREQYF
few,TRBJ2-7,TRBV6-2/TRBV6-3,.,TGTGCCAGCAGGGCGGCGGGTCCCTACGAGCAGTACTTC,CASRAAGPYEQYF
.,TRBJ2-3,TRBV20-1,TRBD2,TGCAGTGCTAGAGTCCTAGCGGGGGGGCAAAGCACAGATACGCAGTATTTT,CSARVLAGGQSTDTQYF
few,TRBJ2-5,TRBV12-3/TRBV12-4,TRBD2,TGTGCCGGCAGAAACTGGCGGGGGAGCGGGGAGACCCAGTACTTC,CAGRNWRGSGETQYF
.,TRBJ1-6,TRBV12-3/TRBV12-4,.,TGTGCCAGCAGTTTGCGGGGGGGGTATTCACCCCTCCACTTT,CASSLRGGYSPLHF
few,TRBJ1-4,TRBV6-5,.,TGTGCCAGCAGTTACCGTTCGCAGGGGCATGAAAAACTGTTTTTT,CASSYRSQGHEKLFF
few,TRBJ1-3,TRBV15,TRBD1,TGTGCCACCAGCAGGGACAGGTCTGGAAACACCATATATTTT,CATSRDRSGNTIYF